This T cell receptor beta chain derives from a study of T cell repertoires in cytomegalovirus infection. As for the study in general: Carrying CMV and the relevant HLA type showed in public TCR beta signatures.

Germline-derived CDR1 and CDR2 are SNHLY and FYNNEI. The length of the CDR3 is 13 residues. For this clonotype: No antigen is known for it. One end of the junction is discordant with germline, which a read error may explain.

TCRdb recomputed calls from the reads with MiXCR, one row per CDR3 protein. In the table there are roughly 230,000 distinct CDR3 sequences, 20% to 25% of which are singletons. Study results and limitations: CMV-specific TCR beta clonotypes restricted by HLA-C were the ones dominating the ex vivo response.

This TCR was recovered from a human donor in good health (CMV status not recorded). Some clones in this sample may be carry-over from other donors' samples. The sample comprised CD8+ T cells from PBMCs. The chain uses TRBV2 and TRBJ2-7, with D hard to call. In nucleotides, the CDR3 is TGTGCCAGCAGGGAAGGTCTGGGCTACGAGCAGTACTTC. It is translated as CASREGLGYEQYF. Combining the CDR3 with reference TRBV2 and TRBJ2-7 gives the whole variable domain EPEVTQTPSHQVTQMGQEVILRCVPISNHLYFYWYRQILGQKVEFLVSFYNNEISEKSEIFDDQFSVERPDGSNFTLKIRSTKLEDSAMYFCASREGLGYEQYFGPGTRLTVT.